This record concerns one T cell receptor beta chain sequence. The V gene's germline CDR1 is SGHNT and CDR2 YENEEA. CDR3 length: 13 residues. V lost 4 bases to trimming and J lost 7 bases, with 14 bases between them. This sample stems from a study of blood T cell repertoires in COVID-19. Turning to the study itself: COVID-19 samples, acute and convalescent, were from the United States, Italy and Spain.

Per the original methods: Reference gene primers were amplified, and this amplification served to estimate nucleated cell counts. Sequencing used immunoSEQ multiplex PCR; TCRdb keeps in-frame clones, though not all of them. V, J and clone size are those of that table, while D and trimming were read from the DNA. Of some 120,000 clones in the sample, approximately 90% are singletons; the top ten hold less than 2%. The TCR was taken from a human donor with active COVID-19. The donor label of this sample is uncertain. Sequencing input: peripheral blood. The chain combines TRBV11-3 with TRBJ2-7; a possible D gene is TRBD2 (5 bases). This chain's CDR3 is CASSSLVSGEQYF. Here the CDR3 DNA reads TGTGCCAGCAGCTCCCTCGTGAGCGGTGAGCAGTACTTC.